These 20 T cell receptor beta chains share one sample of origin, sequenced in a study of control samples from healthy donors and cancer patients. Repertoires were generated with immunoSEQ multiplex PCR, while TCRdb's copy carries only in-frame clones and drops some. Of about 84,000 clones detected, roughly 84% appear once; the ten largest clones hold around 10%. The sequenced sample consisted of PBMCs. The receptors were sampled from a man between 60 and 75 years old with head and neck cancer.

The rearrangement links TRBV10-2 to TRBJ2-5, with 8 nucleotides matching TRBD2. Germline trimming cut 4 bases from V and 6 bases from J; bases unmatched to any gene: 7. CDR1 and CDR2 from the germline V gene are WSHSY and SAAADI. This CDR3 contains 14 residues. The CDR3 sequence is CASSVRTSMKTQYF. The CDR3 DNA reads TGCGCCAGCAGTGTCCGGACTAGCATGAAGACCCAGTACTTC.

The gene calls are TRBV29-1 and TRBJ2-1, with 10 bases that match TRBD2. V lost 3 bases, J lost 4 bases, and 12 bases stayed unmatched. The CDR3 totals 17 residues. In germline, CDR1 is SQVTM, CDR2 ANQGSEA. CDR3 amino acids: CSVEEAGGPFLYNEQFF. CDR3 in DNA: TGCAGCGTTGAGGAAGCGGGAGGGCCTTTCCTATACAATGAGCAGTTCTTC.

CDR3 region: CASSSPGQGVYEQYF. The CDR3 bases are TGTGCCAGCAGTTCGCCGGGACAGGGTGTCTACGAGCAGTACTTC. The V call is TRBV6-5, the J call TRBJ2-7, with TRBD1 matching over 9 bases. Germline CDR1 is MNHEY and CDR2 is SVGAGI. The V gene end was trimmed by 4 bases and the J gene end by 3 bases; junction bases not matched to a gene: 7. The CDR3 is 15 residues long.

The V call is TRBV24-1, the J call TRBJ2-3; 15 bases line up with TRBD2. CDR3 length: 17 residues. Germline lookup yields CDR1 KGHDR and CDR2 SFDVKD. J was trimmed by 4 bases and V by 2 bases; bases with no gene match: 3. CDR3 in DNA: TGTGCCACCAGTGATTCCGGACTAGCGGGAGGGGCAGATACGCAGTATTTT. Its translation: CATSDSGLAGGADTQYF.

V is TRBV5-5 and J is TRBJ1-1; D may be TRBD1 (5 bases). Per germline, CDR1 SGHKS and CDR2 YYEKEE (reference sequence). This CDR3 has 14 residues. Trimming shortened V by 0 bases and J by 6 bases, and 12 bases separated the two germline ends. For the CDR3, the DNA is TGTGCCAGCAGCTTGGGTCAGGGCGGCGCTGAAGCTTTCTTT. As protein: CASSLGQGGAEAFF.

CDR3 bases: TGTGCCAGCAGCTTACGTCGCTCAGATACGCAGTATTTT. This encodes CASSLRRSDTQYF. V usage is TRBV7-2 and J usage is TRBJ2-3; D is ambiguous. This CDR3 region has 13 residues. The germline gives CDR1 SGHTA, CDR2 FQGNSA. V lost 2 bases and J lost 4, with 7 bases in between.

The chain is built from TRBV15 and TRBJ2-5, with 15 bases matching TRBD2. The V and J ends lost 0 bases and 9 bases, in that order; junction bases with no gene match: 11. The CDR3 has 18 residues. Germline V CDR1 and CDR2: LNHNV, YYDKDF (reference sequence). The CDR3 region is CATSRDVGLAGGRRSQYF. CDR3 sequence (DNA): TGTGCCACCAGCAGAGACGTGGGACTAGCGGGAGGACGTCGGTCCCAGTACTTC.

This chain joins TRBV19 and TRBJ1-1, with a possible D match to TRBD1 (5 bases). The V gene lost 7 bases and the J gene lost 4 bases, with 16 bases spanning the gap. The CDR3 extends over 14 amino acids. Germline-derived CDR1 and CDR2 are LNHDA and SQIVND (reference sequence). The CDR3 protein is CASKYLGGTTEAFF. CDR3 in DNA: TGTGCCAGTAAATACCTGGGGGGTACCACTGAAGCTTTCTTT.

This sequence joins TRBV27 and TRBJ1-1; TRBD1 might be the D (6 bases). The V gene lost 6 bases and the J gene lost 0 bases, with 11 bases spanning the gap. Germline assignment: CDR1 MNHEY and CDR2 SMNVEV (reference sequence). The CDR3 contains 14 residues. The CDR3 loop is CASRSRTVNTEAFF. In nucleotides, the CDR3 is TGTGCCAGCAGGAGCCGGACAGTGAACACTGAAGCTTTCTTT.

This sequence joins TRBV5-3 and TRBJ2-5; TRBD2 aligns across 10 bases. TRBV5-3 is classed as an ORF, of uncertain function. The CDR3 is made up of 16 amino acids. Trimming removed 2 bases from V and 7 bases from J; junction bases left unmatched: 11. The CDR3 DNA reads TGTGCCAGAAGCTTCCAGCGGGGGGGATCTTCTTCGACCCAGTACTTC. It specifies CARSFQRGGSSSTQYF.

CDR3 protein: CASSPIYGYTF. The CDR3 bases are TGTGCCAGCAGTCCTATCTATGGCTACACCTTC. V gene TRBV2 combines with J gene TRBJ1-2; no definite D call. The V gene lost 5 bases and the J gene lost 4 bases, with 5 bases spanning the gap. CDR3 length equals 11 residues. The germline CDR1 and CDR2 sequences are SNHLY and FYNNEI.

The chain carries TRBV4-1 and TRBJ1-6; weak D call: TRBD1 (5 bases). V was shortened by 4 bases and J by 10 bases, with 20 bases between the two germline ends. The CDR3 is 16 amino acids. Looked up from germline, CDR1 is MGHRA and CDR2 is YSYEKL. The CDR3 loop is CASSPVGTLKYSPLHF. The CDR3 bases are TGCGCCAGCAGCCCAGTAGGGACTTTAAAGTACTCACCCCTCCACTTT.

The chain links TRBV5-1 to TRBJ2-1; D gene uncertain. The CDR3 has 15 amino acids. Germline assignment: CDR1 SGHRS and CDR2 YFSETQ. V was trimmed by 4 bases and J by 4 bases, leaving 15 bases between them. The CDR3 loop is CASSPALGVYNEQFF. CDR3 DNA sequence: TGCGCCAGCAGCCCCGCCCTGGGCGTGTACAATGAGCAGTTCTTC.

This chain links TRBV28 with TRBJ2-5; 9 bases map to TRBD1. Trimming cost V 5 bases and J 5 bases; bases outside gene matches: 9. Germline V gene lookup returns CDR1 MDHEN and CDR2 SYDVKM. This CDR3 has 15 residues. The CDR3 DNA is TGTGCCAGCAGTGGGTACAGGGGGCTTGGTGAGACCCAGTACTTC. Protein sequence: CASSGYRGLGETQYF.

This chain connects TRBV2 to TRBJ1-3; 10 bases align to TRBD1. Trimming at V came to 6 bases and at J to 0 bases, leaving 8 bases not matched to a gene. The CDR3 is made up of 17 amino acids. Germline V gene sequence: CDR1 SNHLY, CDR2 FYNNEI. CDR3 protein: CASSATGTGASGNTIYF. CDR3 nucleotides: TGTGCCAGCAGCGCAACCGGGACAGGGGCCTCTGGAAACACCATATATTTT.

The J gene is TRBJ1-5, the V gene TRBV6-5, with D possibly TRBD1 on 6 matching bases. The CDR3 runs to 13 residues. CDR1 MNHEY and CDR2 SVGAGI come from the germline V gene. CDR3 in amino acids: CAGADYSNQPQHF. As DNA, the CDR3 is TGTGCGGGGGCAGATTATAGCAATCAGCCCCAGCATTTT.

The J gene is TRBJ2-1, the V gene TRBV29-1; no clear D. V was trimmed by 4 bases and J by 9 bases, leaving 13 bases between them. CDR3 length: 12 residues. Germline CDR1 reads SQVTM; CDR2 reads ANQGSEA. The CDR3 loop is CSVGDLTGEQFF. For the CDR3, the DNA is TGCAGCGTTGGAGACTTGACTGGTGAGCAGTTCTTC.

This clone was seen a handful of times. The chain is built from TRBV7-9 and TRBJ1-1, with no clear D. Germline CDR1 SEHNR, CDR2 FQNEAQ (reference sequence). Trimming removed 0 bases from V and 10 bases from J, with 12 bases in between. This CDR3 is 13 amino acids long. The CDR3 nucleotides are TGTGCCAGCAGCTTAGCGGCAGACAATTCAGCTTTCTTT. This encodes CASSLAADNSAFF.

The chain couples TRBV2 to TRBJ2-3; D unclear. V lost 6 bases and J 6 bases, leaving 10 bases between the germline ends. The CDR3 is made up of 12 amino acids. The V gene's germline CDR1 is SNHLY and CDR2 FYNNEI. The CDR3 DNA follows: TGTGCCAGCAGCCCCTCTAGGGATACGCAGTATTTT. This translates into CASSPSRDTQYF.

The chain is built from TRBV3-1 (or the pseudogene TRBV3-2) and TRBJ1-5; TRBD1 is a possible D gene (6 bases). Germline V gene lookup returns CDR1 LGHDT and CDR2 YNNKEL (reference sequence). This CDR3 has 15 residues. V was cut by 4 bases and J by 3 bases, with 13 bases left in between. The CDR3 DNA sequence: TGTGCCAGCAGCCTCCGACGGACAGCCAATCAGCCCCAGCATTTT. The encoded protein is CASSLRRTANQPQHF.